The rows below give T cell receptor beta chains drawn from one sample of a study of control samples from healthy donors and cancer patients. Generated by immunoSEQ multiplex PCR, the TCRdb table keeps only in-frame clones and is missing some. The sample consists of about 60,000 clones, about 92% of them appearing once. The sequenced material came from PBMCs. The receptors were sampled from a man aged 40-49 years with colorectal cancer. Each CDR3 is given with its conserved first and last residue. Each record gives: clone size, D gene, V gene, CDR3 length, J gene, CDR3 protein, CDR3 DNA. D genes are given only for firm matches. Clone size appears in some rows only: once, few, many, or a class for an expanded clone.

NA	NA	TRBV28	15	TRBJ2-7	CASSLTNKPGGEQYF	TGTGCCAGCAGTTTAACCAATAAACCGGGCGGCGAGCAGTACTTC
NA	NA	TRBV19	14	TRBJ2-1	CASRISEAYNEQFF	TGTGCCAGTAGAATTTCCGAGGCGTACAATGAGCAGTTCTTC
once	NA	TRBV9	15	TRBJ2-3	CASSVGLAFTDTQYF	TGTGCCAGCAGCGTAGGTTTGGCATTCACAGATACGCAGTATTTT
NA	NA	TRBV6-5	14	TRBJ2-1	CASRADPGGGEQFF	TGTGCCAGCAGAGCGGACCCAGGTGGGGGTGAGCAGTTCTTC
NA	NA	TRBV6-2/TRBV6-3	12	TRBJ1-5	CASSRGYQPQHF	TGTGCCAGCAGTCGGGGGTATCAGCCCCAGCATTTT
NA	NA	TRBV15	15	TRBJ2-3	CATSRDSRGTDTQYF	TGTGCCACCAGCAGAGATAGTAGGGGGACAGATACGCAGTATTTT
once	TRBD1	TRBV5-4	13	TRBJ1-2	CASSLGQGDGYTF	TGTGCCAGCAGCTTGGGTCAGGGGGATGGCTACACCTTC
NA	NA	TRBV7-3	13	TRBJ2-7	CASSLNPGYEQYF	TGTGCCAGCAGCTTAAATCCGGGGTACGAGCAGTACTTC
NA	TRBD1	TRBV5-6	13	TRBJ2-7	CASSLVRGYEQYF	TGTGCCAGCAGCTTGGTCAGGGGGTACGAGCAGTACTTC
once	TRBD1	TRBV18	16	TRBJ2-3	CASSPRTGKSTDTQYF	TGTGCCAGCTCACCCCGGACAGGCAAAAGCACAGATACGCAGTATTTT
NA	NA	TRBV6-5	13	TRBJ1-4	CASSQTANEKLFF	TGTGCCAGCAGCCAGACAGCTAATGAAAAACTGTTTTTT
few	NA	TRBV6-2/TRBV6-3	16	TRBJ1-3	CASSDLGPETGNTIYF	TGTGCCAGCAGCGACCTGGGACCAGAAACTGGAAACACCATATATTTT
NA	NA	TRBV6-6	14	TRBJ1-4	CASSYPAENEKLFF	TGTGCCAGCAGTTACCCCGCGGAAAATGAAAAACTGTTTTTT